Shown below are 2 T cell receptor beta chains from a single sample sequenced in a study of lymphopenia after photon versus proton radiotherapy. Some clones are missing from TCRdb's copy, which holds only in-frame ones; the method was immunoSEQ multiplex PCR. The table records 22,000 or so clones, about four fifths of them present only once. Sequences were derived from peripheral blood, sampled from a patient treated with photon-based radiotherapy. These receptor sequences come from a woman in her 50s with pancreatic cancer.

CDR3 sequence (DNA): TGTGCCAGTAGTATAGATCTGTGGGGGAGGGGCGATGAGCAGTTCTTC. Its translation is CASSIDLWGRGDEQFF. The J gene is TRBJ2-1, the V gene TRBV19; 7 nucleotides match TRBD2. CDR3 length: 16 amino acids. The ends lost 0 bases at V and 8 bases at J; junction bases unmatched: 10. Germline V lookup: CDR1 LNHDA, CDR2 SQIVND (reference sequence).

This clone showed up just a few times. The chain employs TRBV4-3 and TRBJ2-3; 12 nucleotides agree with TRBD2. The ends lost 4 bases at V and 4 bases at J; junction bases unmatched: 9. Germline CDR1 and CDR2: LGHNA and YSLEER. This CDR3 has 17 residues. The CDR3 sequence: CASSPGRASGRADTQYF. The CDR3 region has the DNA TGCGCCAGCAGCCCTGGGAGGGCTAGCGGGAGGGCAGATACGCAGTATTTT.